This entry concerns a single T cell receptor (beta chain). Its antigen is not known. The data originate from a study of T cell repertoires in cytomegalovirus infection. Study conclusions and caveats: Ex vivo responses were dominated by HLA-C-restricted CMV-specific TCR beta clonotypes.

TCRdb processed the reads anew with MiXCR; each CDR3 protein has one entry. In the table there are roughly 280,000 distinct CDR3 sequences, roughly 13% of which are singletons. The CDR3 totals 18 residues. V lost 3 bases, J lost 8 bases, and 13 bases stayed unmatched. CDR1 and CDR2 (germline): SQVTM, ANQGSEA. The chain uses TRBV29-1 and TRBJ2-1; 16 nucleotides line up with TRBD2. The TCR sequence derives from a human donor in good health (CMV status not recorded). Some clones in this sample may be carry-over from other donors' samples. Sequenced input: PBMCs. CDR3 sequence (DNA): TGCAGCGTTGAGGGGACTAGCGGGAGGGTTGGCGACAGGGATGAGCAGTTCTTC. It is translated as CSVEGTSGRVGDRDEQFF.